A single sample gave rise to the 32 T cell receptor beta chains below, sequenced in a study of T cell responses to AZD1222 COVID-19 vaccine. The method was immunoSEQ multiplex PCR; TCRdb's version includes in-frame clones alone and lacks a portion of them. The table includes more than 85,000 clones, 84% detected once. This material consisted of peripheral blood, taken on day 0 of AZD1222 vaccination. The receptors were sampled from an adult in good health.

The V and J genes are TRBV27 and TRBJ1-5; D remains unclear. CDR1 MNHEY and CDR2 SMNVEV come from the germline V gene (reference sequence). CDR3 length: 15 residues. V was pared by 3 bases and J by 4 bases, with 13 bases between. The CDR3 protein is CASSLKTPTNQPQHF. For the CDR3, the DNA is TGTGCCAGCAGTTTGAAAACACCTACAAATCAGCCCCAGCATTTT.

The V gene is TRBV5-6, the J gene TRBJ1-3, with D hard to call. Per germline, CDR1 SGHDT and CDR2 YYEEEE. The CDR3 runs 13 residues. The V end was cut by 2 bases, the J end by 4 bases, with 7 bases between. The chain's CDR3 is CASSFGRGNTIYF. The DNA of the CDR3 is TGTGCCAGCAGCTTCGGACGGGGAAACACCATATATTTT.

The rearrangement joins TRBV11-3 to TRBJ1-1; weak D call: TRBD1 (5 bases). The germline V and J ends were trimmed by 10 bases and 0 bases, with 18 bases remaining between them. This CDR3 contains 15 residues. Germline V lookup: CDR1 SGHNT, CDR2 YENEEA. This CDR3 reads CATTTGANMNTEAFF. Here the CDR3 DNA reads TGTGCCACTACTACAGGCGCGAATATGAACACTGAAGCTTTCTTT.

CDR3 in amino acids: CASSFQGANYGYTF. In DNA form, the CDR3 reads TGTGCCAGCAGCTTCCAGGGGGCTAACTATGGCTACACCTTC. The chain combines TRBV5-6 with TRBJ1-2, with 7 bases aligning to TRBD1. Germline V gives CDR1 SGHDT, CDR2 YYEEEE. The trim removed 2 bases at V and 0 bases at J, leaving 1 base unmatched. This CDR3 contains 14 residues.

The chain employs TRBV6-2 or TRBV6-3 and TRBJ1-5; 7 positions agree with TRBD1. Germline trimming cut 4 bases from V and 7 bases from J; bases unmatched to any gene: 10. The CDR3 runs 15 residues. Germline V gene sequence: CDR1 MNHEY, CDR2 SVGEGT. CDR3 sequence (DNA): TGTGCCAGCAGTTCCGAACAGGGGCGGGGACAGCCCCAGCATTTT. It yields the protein CASSSEQGRGQPQHF.

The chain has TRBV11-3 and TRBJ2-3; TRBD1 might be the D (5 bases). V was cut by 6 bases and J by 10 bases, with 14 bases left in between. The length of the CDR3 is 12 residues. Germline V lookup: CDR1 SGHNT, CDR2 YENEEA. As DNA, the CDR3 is TGTGCCAGCAGGTCAGGGTCAGGGTCGCAGTATTTT. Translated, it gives CASRSGSGSQYF.

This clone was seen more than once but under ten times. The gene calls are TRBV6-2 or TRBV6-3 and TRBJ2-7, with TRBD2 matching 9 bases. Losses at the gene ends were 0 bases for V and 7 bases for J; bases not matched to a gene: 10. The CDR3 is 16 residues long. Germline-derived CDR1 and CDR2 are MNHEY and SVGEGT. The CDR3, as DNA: TGTGCCAGCAGTTACTCGACCACGGGACTAGCAGGGGAGCAGTACTTC. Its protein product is CASSYSTTGLAGEQYF.

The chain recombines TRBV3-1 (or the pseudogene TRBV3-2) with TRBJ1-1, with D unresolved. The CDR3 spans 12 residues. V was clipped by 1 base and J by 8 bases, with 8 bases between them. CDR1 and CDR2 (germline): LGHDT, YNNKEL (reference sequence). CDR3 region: CASSQANGEAFF. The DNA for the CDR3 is TGTGCCAGCAGCCAAGCTAATGGAGAAGCTTTCTTT.

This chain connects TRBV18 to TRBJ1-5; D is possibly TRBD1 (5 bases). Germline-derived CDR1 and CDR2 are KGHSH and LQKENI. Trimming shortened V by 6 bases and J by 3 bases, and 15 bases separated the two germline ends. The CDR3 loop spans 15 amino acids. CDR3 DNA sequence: TGTGCCAGCTCCCAGCAAAAGGGGAACAATCAGCCCCAGCATTTT. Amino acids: CASSQQKGNNQPQHF.

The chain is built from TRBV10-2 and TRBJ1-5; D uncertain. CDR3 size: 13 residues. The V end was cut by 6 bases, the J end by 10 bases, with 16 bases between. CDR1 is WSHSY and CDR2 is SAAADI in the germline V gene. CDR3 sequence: CASRDGRISPQHF. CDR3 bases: TGCGCCAGCAGGGATGGGAGAATCAGCCCCCAGCATTTT.

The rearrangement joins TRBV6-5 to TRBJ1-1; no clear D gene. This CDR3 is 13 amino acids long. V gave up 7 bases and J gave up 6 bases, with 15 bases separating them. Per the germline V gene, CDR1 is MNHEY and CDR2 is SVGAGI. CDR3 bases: TGTGCCAGCACCGGCCCGGGGAGATCTGAAGCTTTCTTT. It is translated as CASTGPGRSEAFF.

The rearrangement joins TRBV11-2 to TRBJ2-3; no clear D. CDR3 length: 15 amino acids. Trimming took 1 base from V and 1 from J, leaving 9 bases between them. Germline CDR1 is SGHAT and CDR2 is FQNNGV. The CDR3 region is CASSLVGLGTDTQYF. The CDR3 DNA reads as TGTGCCAGCAGCTTAGTAGGGTTGGGCACAGATACGCAGTATTTT.

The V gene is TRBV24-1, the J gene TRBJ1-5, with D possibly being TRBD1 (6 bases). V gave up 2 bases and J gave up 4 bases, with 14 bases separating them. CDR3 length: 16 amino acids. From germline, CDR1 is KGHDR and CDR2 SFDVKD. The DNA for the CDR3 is TGTGCCACCAGTGATTCTATCAGGGGTAAAAATCAGCCCCAGCATTTT. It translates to CATSDSIRGKNQPQHF.

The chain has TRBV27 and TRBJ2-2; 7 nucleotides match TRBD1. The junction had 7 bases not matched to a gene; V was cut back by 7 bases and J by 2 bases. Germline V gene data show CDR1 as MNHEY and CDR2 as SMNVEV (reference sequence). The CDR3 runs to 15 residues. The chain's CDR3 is CASTMDRRNTGELFF. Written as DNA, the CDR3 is TGTGCCAGCACTATGGACAGGCGAAACACCGGGGAGCTGTTTTTT.

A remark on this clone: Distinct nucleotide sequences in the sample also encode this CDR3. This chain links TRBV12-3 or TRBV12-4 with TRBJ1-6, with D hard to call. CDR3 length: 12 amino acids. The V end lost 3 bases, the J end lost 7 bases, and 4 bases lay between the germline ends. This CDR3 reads CASSLGNSPLHF. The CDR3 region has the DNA TGTGCCAGCAGTTTGGGGAATTCACCCCTCCACTTT.

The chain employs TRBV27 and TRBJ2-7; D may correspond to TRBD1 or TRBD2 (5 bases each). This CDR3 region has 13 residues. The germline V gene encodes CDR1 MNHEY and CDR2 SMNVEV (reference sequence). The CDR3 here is CATSRAGSYEQYV. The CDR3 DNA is TGTGCCACCAGTCGGGCAGGGAGCTACGAGCAGTACGTC.

The CDR3 DNA is TGTGCCAGCAGCTGGGGGGGGTCTGTTTACGAGCAGTACTTC. Its protein product is CASSWGGSVYEQYF. The V call is TRBV21-1, the J call TRBJ2-7; the table names TRBD2, a call not compared with the DNA. TRBV21-1 is labeled a pseudogene. CDR3 length equals 14 residues.

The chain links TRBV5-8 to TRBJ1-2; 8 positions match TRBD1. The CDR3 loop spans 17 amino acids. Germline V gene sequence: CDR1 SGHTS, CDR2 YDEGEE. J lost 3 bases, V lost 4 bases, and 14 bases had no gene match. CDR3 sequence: CASSMQTGVPIYYGYTF. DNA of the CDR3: TGTGCCAGCAGCATGCAGACAGGGGTCCCGATATACTATGGCTACACCTTC.

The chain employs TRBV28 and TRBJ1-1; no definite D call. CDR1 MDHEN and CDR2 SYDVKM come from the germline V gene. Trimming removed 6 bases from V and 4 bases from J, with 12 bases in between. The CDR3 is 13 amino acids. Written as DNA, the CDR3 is TGTGCCAGCAGCACGGGTACAGTCACTGAAGCTTTCTTT. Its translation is CASSTGTVTEAFF.

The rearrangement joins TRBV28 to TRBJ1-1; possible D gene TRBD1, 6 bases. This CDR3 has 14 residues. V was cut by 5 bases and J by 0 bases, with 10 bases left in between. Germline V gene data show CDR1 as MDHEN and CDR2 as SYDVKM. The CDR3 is CASSLTGLNTEAFF. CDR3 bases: TGTGCCAGCAGTCTCACAGGGCTGAACACTGAAGCTTTCTTT.

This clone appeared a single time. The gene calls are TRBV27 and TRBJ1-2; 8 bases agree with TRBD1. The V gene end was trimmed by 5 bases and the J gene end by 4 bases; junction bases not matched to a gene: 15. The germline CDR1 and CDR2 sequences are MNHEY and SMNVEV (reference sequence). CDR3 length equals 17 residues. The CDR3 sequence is CASSIGQGAREVYGYTF. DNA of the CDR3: TGTGCCAGCAGTATCGGCCAGGGGGCGCGAGAAGTCTATGGCTACACCTTC.

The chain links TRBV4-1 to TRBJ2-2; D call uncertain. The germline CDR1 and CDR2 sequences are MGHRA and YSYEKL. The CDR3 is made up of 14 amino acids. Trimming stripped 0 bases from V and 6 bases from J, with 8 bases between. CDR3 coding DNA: TGCGCCAGCAGCCAAGACCTCGGGCCCGGGGAGCTGTTTTTT. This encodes CASSQDLGPGELFF.

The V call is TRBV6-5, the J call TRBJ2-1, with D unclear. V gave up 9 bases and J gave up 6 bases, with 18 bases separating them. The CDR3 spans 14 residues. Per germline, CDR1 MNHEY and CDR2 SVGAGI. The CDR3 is CASTVRFPGNEQFF. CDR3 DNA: TGTGCCAGTACAGTCCGTTTCCCTGGCAATGAGCAGTTCTTC.

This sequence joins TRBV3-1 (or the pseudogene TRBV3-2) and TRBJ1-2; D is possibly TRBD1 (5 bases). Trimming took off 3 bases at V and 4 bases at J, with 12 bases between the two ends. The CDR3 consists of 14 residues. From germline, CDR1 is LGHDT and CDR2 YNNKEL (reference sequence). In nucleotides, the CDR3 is TGTGCCAGCAGCCAGGGGGGACTGAGCTATGGCTACACCTTC. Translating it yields CASSQGGLSYGYTF.

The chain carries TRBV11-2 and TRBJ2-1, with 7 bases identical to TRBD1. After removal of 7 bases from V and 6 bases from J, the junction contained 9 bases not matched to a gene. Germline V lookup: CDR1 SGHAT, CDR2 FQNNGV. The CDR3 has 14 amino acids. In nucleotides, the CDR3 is TGTGCCAGCACCCCCCAGACAGGGATCAATGAGCAGTTCTTC. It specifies CASTPQTGINEQFF.

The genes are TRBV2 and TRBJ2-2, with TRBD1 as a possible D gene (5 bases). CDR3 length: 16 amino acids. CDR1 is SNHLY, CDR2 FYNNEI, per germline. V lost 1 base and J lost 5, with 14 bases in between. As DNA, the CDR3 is TGTGCCAGCAGTGAAGGGGGCCGAGTGGTTACCGGGGAGCTGTTTTTT. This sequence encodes CASSEGGRVVTGELFF.

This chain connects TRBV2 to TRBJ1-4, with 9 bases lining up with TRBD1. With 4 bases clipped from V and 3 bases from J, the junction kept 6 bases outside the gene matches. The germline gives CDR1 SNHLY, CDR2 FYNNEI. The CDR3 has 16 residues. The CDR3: CASSGNRGQANEKLFF. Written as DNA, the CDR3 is TGTGCCAGCAGTGGGAACAGGGGGCAGGCTAATGAAAAACTGTTTTTT.

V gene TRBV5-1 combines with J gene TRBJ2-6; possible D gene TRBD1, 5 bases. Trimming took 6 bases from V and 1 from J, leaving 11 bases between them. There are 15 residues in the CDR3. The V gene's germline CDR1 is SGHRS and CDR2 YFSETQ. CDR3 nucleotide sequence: TGCGCCAGCACCAATAGGGGATCTGGGGCCAACGTCCTGACTTTC. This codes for CASTNRGSGANVLTF.

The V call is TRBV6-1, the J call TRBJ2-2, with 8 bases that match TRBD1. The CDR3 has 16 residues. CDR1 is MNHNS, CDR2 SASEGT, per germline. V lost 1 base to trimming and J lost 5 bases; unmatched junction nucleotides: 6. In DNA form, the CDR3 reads TGTGCCAGCAGTGAAGGGGACAGGATAGGGACCGGGGAGCTGTTTTTT. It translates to CASSEGDRIGTGELFF.

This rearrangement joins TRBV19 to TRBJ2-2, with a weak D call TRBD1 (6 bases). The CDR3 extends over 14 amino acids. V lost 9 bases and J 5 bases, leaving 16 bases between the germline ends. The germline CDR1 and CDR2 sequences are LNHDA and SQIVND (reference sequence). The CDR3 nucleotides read TGTGCCAGCTCCGAGGGGGTCCCAACCGGGGAGCTGTTTTTT. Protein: CASSEGVPTGELFF.

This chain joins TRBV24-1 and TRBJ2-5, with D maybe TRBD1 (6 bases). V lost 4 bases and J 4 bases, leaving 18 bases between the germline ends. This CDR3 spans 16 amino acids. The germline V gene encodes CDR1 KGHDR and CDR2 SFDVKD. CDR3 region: CATSDPQGREAETQYF. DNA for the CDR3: TGTGCCACCAGTGACCCCCAGGGGCGAGAGGCAGAGACCCAGTACTTC.

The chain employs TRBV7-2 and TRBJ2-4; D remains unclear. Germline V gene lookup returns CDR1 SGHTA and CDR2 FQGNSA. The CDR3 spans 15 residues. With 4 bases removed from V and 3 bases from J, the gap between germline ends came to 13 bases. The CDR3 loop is CASSSPSGRKNIQYF. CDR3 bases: TGTGCCAGCAGCTCCCCGAGTGGCCGCAAAAACATTCAGTACTTC.